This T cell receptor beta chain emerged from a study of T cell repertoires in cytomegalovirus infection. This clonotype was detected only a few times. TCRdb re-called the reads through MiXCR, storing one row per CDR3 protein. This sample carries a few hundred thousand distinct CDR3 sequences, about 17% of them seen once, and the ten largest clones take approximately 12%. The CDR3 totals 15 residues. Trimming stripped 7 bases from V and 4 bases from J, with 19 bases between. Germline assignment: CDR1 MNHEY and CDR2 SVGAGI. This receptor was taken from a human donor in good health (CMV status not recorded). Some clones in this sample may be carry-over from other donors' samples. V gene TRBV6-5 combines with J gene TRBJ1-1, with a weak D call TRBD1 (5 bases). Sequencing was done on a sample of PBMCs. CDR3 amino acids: CASIPPGRAATEAFF. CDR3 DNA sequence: TGTGCCAGCATCCCCCCAGGCAGGGCCGCCACTGAAGCTTTCTTT.